Shown below are 24 T cell receptor beta chains from a single sample sequenced in a study of Graves' ophthalmopathy and Graves' hyperthyroidism. RNA transcripts provided the template for amplifying TCR beta CDR3 regions. RT-PCR with HTBI primers came first, then second-round multiplex PCR. MiXCR, run by TCRdb on the multiplex PCR reads, gives a single entry per CDR3 protein. This sample has hundreds of thousands of distinct CDR3 sequences, with about a fifth found just once. Sequencing input: peripheral blood. The source is a woman between 18 and 29 years old with stable Graves' hyperthyroidism. Some clones in this sample may be carry-over from other donors' samples.

The chain recombines TRBV12-3 or TRBV12-4 with TRBJ1-1; maybe TRBD1 (6 bases). This CDR3 comprises 13 residues. V lost 5 bases and J 8 bases, leaving 15 bases between the germline ends. DNA for the CDR3: TGTGCCAGCAGTCGACAGGTCGGCCAGGAAGCTTTCTTT. Encoded protein: CASSRQVGQEAFF.

The J gene is TRBJ2-7, the V gene TRBV28; 8 bases agree with TRBD2. Germline-derived CDR1 and CDR2 are MDHEN and SYDVKM. The length of the CDR3 is 16 residues. The junction had 8 bases not matched to a gene; V was cut back by 4 bases and J by 0 bases. The CDR3 spells CASSSRVSGNSYEQYF. The DNA of the CDR3 is TGTGCCAGCAGTTCCCGAGTTAGCGGGAACTCCTACGAGCAGTACTTC.

This clonotype was seen ten or more times. The rearrangement uses TRBV15 and TRBJ1-6; D unclear. This CDR3 region has 14 residues. Germline V gene sequence: CDR1 LNHNV, CDR2 YYDKDF (reference sequence). V lost 0 bases and J lost 11, with 11 bases in between. Here the CDR3 reads CATSRDRANTPLHF. In DNA form, the CDR3 reads TGTGCCACCAGCAGAGACAGAGCCAATACACCCCTCCACTTT.

V gene TRBV6-2 or TRBV6-3 combines with J gene TRBJ2-5; TRBD2 agrees at 13 bases. The trim removed 2 bases at V and 6 bases at J, leaving 3 bases unmatched. CDR3 size: 15 residues. CDR1 MNHEY and CDR2 SVGEGT come from the germline V gene. The CDR3 bases are TGTGCCAGCAGTTACGGGACTAGCGGGAAAAAGACCCAGTACTTC. It translates to CASSYGTSGKKTQYF.

This clonotype was counted a few times. V and J are TRBV19 and TRBJ2-7, with 8 bases that match TRBD1. The CDR3 covers 15 residues. Trimming at V came to 6 bases and at J to 6 bases, leaving 13 bases not matched to a gene. CDR1 LNHDA and CDR2 SQIVND come from the germline V gene (reference sequence). DNA of the CDR3: TGTGCCAGTAGAAATACCGGGACAGGATCCCTCGAGCAGTACTTC. The encoded protein is CASRNTGTGSLEQYF.

This clonotype has at least ten counts. V gene TRBV30 combines with J gene TRBJ1-3, with no clear D. This CDR3 has 14 amino acids. In germline, CDR1 is GTSNPN, CDR2 SVGIG (reference sequence). The V gene lost 0 bases and the J gene lost 0 bases, with 6 bases spanning the gap. The CDR3 sequence is CAWSVRSSGNTIYF. CDR3 sequence (DNA): TGTGCCTGGAGTGTACGGAGCTCTGGAAACACCATATATTTT.

Many counts were recorded for this clonotype. The chain links TRBV6-1 to TRBJ1-1, with a tentative D call TRBD1 (6 bases). CDR1 MNHNS and CDR2 SASEGT come from the germline V gene. V shed 2 bases and J shed 3 bases, with 19 bases lying between them. The CDR3 is 17 amino acids. In DNA, the CDR3 is TGTGCCAGCAGTGAATATGTAAAGGGGGGTCGGGACACTGAAGCTTTCTTT. Translated, it gives CASSEYVKGGRDTEAFF.

In its sample, this clonotype was seen once. This chain joins TRBV6-5 and TRBJ1-2, with TRBD1 matching over 9 bases. In germline, CDR1 is MNHEY, CDR2 SVGAGI. V trimming: 0 bases; J trimming: 2 bases; junction bases outside the gene matches: 7. There are 17 residues in the CDR3. The CDR3 spells CASSYSPDRGLNYGYTF. CDR3 bases: TGTGCCAGCAGTTACTCACCGGACAGGGGATTAAACTATGGCTACACCTTC.

This clonotype was detected many times. The chain has TRBV5-5 and TRBJ2-7, with unresolved D. This CDR3 region has 15 residues. Germline loops: CDR1 SGHKS, CDR2 YYEKEE (reference sequence). Deletions cut 0 bases from V and 7 bases from J, with 17 bases between. CDR3 amino acids: CASSLGLFMTGEQYF. The CDR3 bases are TGTGCCAGCAGCTTGGGACTTTTCATGACTGGGGAGCAGTACTTC.

This clonotype showed up many times. The chain has TRBV28 and TRBJ1-1, with TRBD1 matching over 8 bases. The CDR3 extends over 16 amino acids. Germline V gene lookup returns CDR1 MDHEN and CDR2 SYDVKM. J was trimmed by 6 bases and V by 4 bases; bases with no gene match: 13. CDR3 DNA: TGTGCCAGCAGTTCCGTGACAGGGGAGAGCTCCCCTGAAGCTTTCTTT. This sequence encodes CASSSVTGESSPEAFF.

This clonotype was counted ten times or more. V is TRBV7-2 and J is TRBJ1-2; D not resolved. The CDR3 runs 12 residues. The germline CDR1 and CDR2 sequences are SGHTA and FQGNSA. V was trimmed by 1 base and J by 6 bases, leaving 6 bases between them. The CDR3 nucleotides read TGTGCCAGCAGCTTAGATGGGCATGGCTACACCTTC. It encodes CASSLDGHGYTF. Full variable domain (missing parts from reference TRBV7-2 and TRBJ1-2): GAGVSQSPSNKVTEKGKDVELRCDPISGHTALYWYRQSLGQGLEFLIYFQGNSAPDKSGLPSDRFSAERTGGSVSTLTIQRTQQEDSAVYLCASSLDGHGYTFGSGTRLTVV.

As to this clonotype: A read error may explain this, as a much larger clone is one base away. The rearrangement joins TRBV9 to TRBJ2-7, with 9 bases fitting TRBD1. Germline trimming cut 0 bases from V and 5 bases from J; bases unmatched to any gene: 3. Germline V CDR1 and CDR2: SGDLS, YYNGEE. The length of the CDR3 is 14 residues. The CDR3 nucleotides are TGTGCCAGCAGCGTAGTGGGGACAGGGAACGAGCAGTACGTC. Amino acid sequence: CASSVVGTGNEQYV.

In its sample, this clonotype was seen many times. The J gene is TRBJ2-5, the V gene TRBV18, with 7 bases identical to TRBD1. CDR3 size: 15 residues. Germline V gives CDR1 KGHSH, CDR2 LQKENI. Germline trimming cut 5 bases from V and 5 bases from J; bases unmatched to any gene: 11. The CDR3 bases are TGTGCCAGCTCAGACACCGACAGGGCGGAGGAGACCCAGTACTTC. Its protein is CASSDTDRAEETQYF. Full variable domain (rest looked up from reference TRBV18 and TRBJ2-5): NAGVMQNPRHLVRRRGQEARLRCSPMKGHSHVYWYRQLPEEGLKFMVYLQKENIIDESGMPKERFSAEFPKEGPSILRIQQVVRGDSAAYFCASSDTDRAEETQYFGPGTRLLVL.

The chain recombines TRBV12-3 or TRBV12-4 with TRBJ2-7; D gene ambiguous. The CDR3 loop spans 13 amino acids. Trimming shortened V by 1 base and J by 6 bases, and 10 bases separated the two germline ends. This chain's CDR3 is CASSLGTNGEQYF. In nucleotides, the CDR3 is TGTGCCAGCAGTTTAGGTACTAACGGCGAGCAGTACTTC.

This clonotype was detected many times. The V and J genes are TRBV12-3 or TRBV12-4 and TRBJ1-5, with D perhaps matching TRBD1 (5 bases). The V end lost 4 bases, the J end lost 7 bases, and 11 bases lay between the germline ends. CDR3 length equals 13 residues. CDR3 sequence reads: CASSSGKYQPQHF. In nucleotides, the CDR3 is TGTGCCAGCAGTTCAGGGAAGTACCAGCCCCAGCATTTT.

This clonotype occurred many times. The CDR3 is CASRTGTPASSYTF. The CDR3 DNA reads as TGTGCCAGCAGGACGGGGACACCAGCAAGTTCCTACACCTTC. This rearrangement joins TRBV6-1 to TRBJ1-2, with D possibly TRBD1 on 6 matching bases. The CDR3 length is 14 residues. The germline CDR1 and CDR2 sequences are MNHNS and SASEGT. The V gene lost 6 bases and the J gene lost 10 bases, with 21 bases spanning the gap.

This rearrangement joins TRBV6-4 to TRBJ1-1; no clear D. V gave up 2 bases and J gave up 3 bases, with 7 bases separating them. The length of the CDR3 is 13 residues. Per germline, CDR1 MRHNA and CDR2 SNTAGT. The CDR3 is CASSDRMHTEAFF. For the CDR3, the DNA is TGTGCCAGCAGTGACAGGATGCACACTGAAGCTTTCTTT.

The CDR3 nucleotides read TGTGCCTGGAATAAGGGGATTAGCACAGATACGCAGTATTTT. Its translation: CAWNKGISTDTQYF. The chain couples TRBV30 to TRBJ2-3, with D possibly matching TRBD1 (5 bases). This CDR3 is built from 14 residues. Germline CDR1 and CDR2: GTSNPN and SVGIG (reference sequence). Trimming cost V 4 bases and J 0 bases, with 11 bases left between them. The whole variable domain, filled in from reference TRBV30 and TRBJ2-3, reads SQTIHQWPATLVQPVGSPLSLECTVEGTSNPNLYWYRQAAGRGLQLLFYSVGIGQISSEVPQNLSASRPQDRQFILSSKKLLLSDSGFYLCAWNKGISTDTQYFGPGTRLTVL.

There are a few counts of this clonotype. V is TRBV12-3 or TRBV12-4 and J is TRBJ2-5; 9 bases align to TRBD2. The V and J ends lost 5 bases and 7 bases, in that order; junction bases with no gene match: 8. The CDR3 totals 14 residues. The CDR3 here is CASSPRTSAGTQYF. In DNA form, the CDR3 reads TGTGCCAGCAGTCCCCGGACTAGCGCAGGGACCCAGTACTTC.

This clonotype was detected ten times or more. The V and J genes are TRBV7-2 and TRBJ1-1, with D tentatively TRBD1 (6 bases). The CDR3 length is 16 residues. The V gene's germline CDR1 is SGHTA and CDR2 FQGNSA. Trimming pared 5 bases from V and 6 bases from J, leaving 22 bases between. CDR3 nucleotide sequence: TGTGCCAGCAGCCCACTAGGGGGGCTATGGGGGCCTGAAGCTTTCTTT. Its translation is CASSPLGGLWGPEAFF. The complete variable domain, with remaining parts taken from reference TRBV7-2 and TRBJ1-1, reads GAGVSQSPSNKVTEKGKDVELRCDPISGHTALYWYRQSLGQGLEFLIYFQGNSAPDKSGLPSDRFSAERTGGSVSTLTIQRTQQEDSAVYLCASSPLGGLWGPEAFFGQGTRLTVV.

This clonotype was counted at least ten times. The chain employs TRBV6-2 or TRBV6-3 and TRBJ2-6; no clear D gene. Deletions cut 4 bases from V and 0 bases from J, with 10 bases between. The V gene's germline CDR1 is MNHEY and CDR2 SVGEGT. This CDR3 contains 16 residues. CDR3: CASSWGLLSGANVLTF. The DNA for the CDR3 is TGTGCCAGCAGTTGGGGTCTCCTCTCTGGGGCCAACGTCCTGACTTTC.

This clonotype was found many times. V usage is TRBV12-3 or TRBV12-4 and J usage is TRBJ1-5, with 10 bases matching TRBD1. The CDR3 covers 16 residues. V lost 4 bases and J lost 7; bases outside the gene matches: 10. The CDR3 is CASSSPGTGDRQPQHF. The CDR3 bases are TGTGCCAGCAGTTCCCCCGGGACAGGGGATCGACAGCCCCAGCATTTT.

This clonotype was detected only a few times. The V call is TRBV20-1, the J call TRBJ1-2; D gene unclear. CDR3 length: 14 amino acids. The germline V gene has CDR1 DFQATT and CDR2 SNEGSKA (reference sequence). V was pared by 0 bases and J by 3 bases, with 11 bases between. CDR3 protein: CSARDPVRHYGYTF. The CDR3 region has the DNA TGCAGTGCTAGAGATCCCGTCAGACACTATGGCTACACCTTC.

The table lists this clonotype with many counts. V is TRBV10-1 and J is TRBJ2-2, with 7 bases lining up with TRBD1. The CDR3 contains 12 residues. Germline V gene data show CDR1 as WNHNN and CDR2 as SYGVQD (reference sequence). J was trimmed by 6 bases and V by 8 bases; bases with no gene match: 3. The CDR3 bases are TGCGCCAGCCGGGACAGCGCCGGGGAGCTGTTTTTT. It translates to CASRDSAGELFF.